The clone carrying this T cell receptor beta chain appeared many times. Its antigen is not identified. None of the patients had undergone any treatment ahead of thyroid surgery. These data come from a study of metastatic and nonmetastatic thyroid tumors. Study summary: The comparison covered peripheral blood and tumor or nodule tissue in malignant and benign thyroid patients. Study-wide results and caveats: Malignant thyroid tumors reportedly exceeded benign nodules significantly in TCR beta diversity, with the difference appearing in blood and tumor.

With 3 bases removed from V and 4 bases from J, the gap between germline ends came to 3 bases. The CDR3 totals 11 residues. CDR1 KGHSH and CDR2 LQKENI come from the germline V gene. Original analysis: Between-group CDR3 differences, defined by clinicopathological status, yielded a distant-metastasis classifier for papillary thyroid cancer. TCRdb re-processed the PCR reads through MiXCR. For this entry, the V and J calls and clone size follow TCRdb and not the study's own pipeline. The table has tens of thousands of clones, under 20% seen once. This TCR came from a female donor with papillary thyroid cancer or a benign thyroid nodule (not recorded which). Some clones in this sample may be carry-over from other donors' samples. The sequenced sample consisted of blood. This chain joins TRBV18 and TRBJ1-2; D remains ambiguous. The CDR3: CASSPSYGYTF. The CDR3 bases are TGTGCCAGCTCACCCAGCTATGGCTACACCTTC.